Sequencing of this T cell receptor (beta chain) was carried out in a study of T cells in localized non-small cell lung cancer. Comment on this clone: Its antigen is undetermined.

Findings and limits, study-wide: Clonality of T cells reached its maximum in uninvolved adjacent lung, surpassing tumor. Higher adjacent-lung clonality was associated with shorter survival. A median of about 52 clones ranked among the top 100 in tumor appeared in adjacent lung. Sequencing was limited to one tumor region, leaving the possibility of heterogeneity open.

Germline lookup yields CDR1 SGHDT and CDR2 YYEEEE. The CDR3 length is 15 residues. V was pared by 3 bases and J by 0 bases, with 7 bases between. This table comes from immunoSEQ multiplex PCR, and its TCRdb copy is limited to in-frame clones, with some not included. This table has about 79,000 clones, more than 70% appearing once. This TCR was recovered from a woman aged 40 to 75 with stage I squamous cell lung carcinoma. The sequences come from peripheral blood, collected before any cancer treatment. The chain couples TRBV5-6 to TRBJ2-6, with a weak D call TRBD1 (5 bases). The CDR3: CASSSGISGANVLTF. CDR3 sequence (DNA): TGTGCCAGCAGCTCAGGGATCTCTGGGGCCAACGTCCTGACTTTC.